Each of the 17 T cell receptor beta chains below was sequenced from the same sample in a study of T-cell reconstitution after alpha-beta-depleted transplantation in children. Researchers prepared the TCRbeta library using unique molecular identifiers, the study reports. TCRdb re-derived calls from the PCR reads in MiXCR, one entry per CDR3 protein. The sample records around 490,000 distinct CDR3 sequences, about an eighth being singletons. The sequences come from PBMCs, mostly from graft donor cells, collected 180 days after TCRalphabeta/CD19-depleted stem cell transplant. The source is a female patient aged 2-9 years who had a stem cell transplant for aplastic anemia, so the T cells may come from the graft donor.

This clonotype was detected only a few times. The junction departs from the called germline gene at one end, perhaps through a read error. V usage is TRBV27 and J usage is TRBJ2-1, with TRBD1 matching over 7 bases. CDR1 is MNHEY and CDR2 is SMNVEV in the germline V gene (reference sequence). The length of the CDR3 is 13 residues. The DNA of the CDR3 is TGTGCCAGCAGTTTAACCGGGACAGAGGAACCGGTCTTC. It encodes CASSLTGTEEPVF.

This clonotype was observed a few times. The V call is TRBV29-1, the J call TRBJ2-7; TRBD2 is a possible D gene (6 bases). The CDR3 has 14 amino acids. Germline-derived CDR1 and CDR2 are SQVTM and ANQGSEA. The V gene lost 3 bases and the J gene lost 4 bases, with 16 bases spanning the gap. CDR3 amino acids: CSVEEGRTLYEQYF. CDR3 nucleotide sequence: TGCAGCGTTGAGGAGGGACGGACACTTTACGAGCAGTACTTC.

The sample holds a few counts of this clonotype. J is TRBJ2-1 and V is TRBV28; 11 bases fit TRBD2. CDR3 length: 17 amino acids. The trim removed 4 bases at V and 5 bases at J, leaving 10 bases unmatched. Germline CDR1 is MDHEN and CDR2 is SYDVKM. The DNA for the CDR3 is TGTGCCAGCAGTTATAGCGGGAGGGCCCCCAGAGACAATGAGCAGTTCTTC. This translates into CASSYSGRAPRDNEQFF.

This chain connects TRBV7-2 to TRBJ2-7; possible D gene TRBD2, 6 bases. Trimming left V 5 bases short and J 6 bases short, with 14 bases between. Germline CDR1 is SGHTA and CDR2 is FQGNSA. The CDR3 has 13 residues. The CDR3 loop is CASSRDFALEQYF. The CDR3 DNA sequence: TGTGCCAGCAGCCGGGACTTCGCCCTCGAGCAGTACTTC.

This clonotype has more than one count but fewer than ten. The rearrangement uses TRBV7-9 and TRBJ2-1, with D possibly being TRBD1 (7 bases). Germline values: CDR1 SEHNR, CDR2 FQNEAQ (reference sequence). The CDR3 is 15 amino acids. The V and J ends lost 1 base and 5 bases respectively, with 12 bases between them. The CDR3 bases are TGTGCCAGCAGCTTAGATGCGGGGACAGACAATGAGCAGTTCTTC. Protein sequence: CASSLDAGTDNEQFF.

This chain connects TRBV20-1 to TRBJ2-2; D is perhaps TRBD2 (6 bases). Trimming removed 3 bases from V and 5 bases from J, with 13 bases in between. This CDR3 comprises 14 residues. Looked up from germline, CDR1 is DFQATT and CDR2 is SNEGSKA (reference sequence). CDR3 loop: CSASKSGRTGELFF. For the CDR3, the DNA is TGCAGTGCTAGCAAAAGCGGGCGAACCGGGGAGCTGTTTTTT.

This clonotype was found a few times. The V and J genes are TRBV6-1 and TRBJ2-7, with 8 bases identical to TRBD2. Germline values: CDR1 MNHNS, CDR2 SASEGT. J gave up 3 bases and V 9 bases, and 4 bases lay outside the gene matches. The CDR3 has 12 residues. The CDR3 nucleotides read TGTGCCAGTGACCGGGAGGGCTACGAGCAGTACGTC. The encoded protein is CASDREGYEQYV.

The CDR3: CASKTSGGGYNEQFF. CDR3 bases: TGTGCCAGCAAAACTAGCGGGGGGGGATACAATGAGCAGTTCTTC. The rearrangement joins TRBV6-1 to TRBJ2-1, with 13 bases lining up with TRBD2. The germline V gene encodes CDR1 MNHNS and CDR2 SASEGT. J gave up 4 bases and V 7 bases, and 4 bases lay outside the gene matches. The CDR3 spans 15 residues.

This clonotype was seen ten or more times. The genes are TRBV6-2 or TRBV6-3 and TRBJ2-7; 7 bases match TRBD2. CDR1 is MNHEY, CDR2 SVGEGT, per germline. Trimming took 2 bases from V and 0 from J; bases not matched to a gene: 7. The CDR3 runs to 16 residues. CDR3 sequence: CASSYRAGDDSYEQYF. The CDR3 DNA reads TGTGCCAGCAGTTACCGCGCGGGGGACGACTCCTACGAGCAGTACTTC.

There are a few counts of this clonotype. The rearrangement uses TRBV27 and TRBJ1-2; 7 bases line up with TRBD1. The CDR3 is 14 amino acids. The V gene end was trimmed by 3 bases and the J gene end by 4 bases; junction bases not matched to a gene: 5. The V gene's germline CDR1 is MNHEY and CDR2 SMNVEV (reference sequence). The CDR3 DNA sequence: TGTGCCAGCAGTTTGGGACAGTCAATCTATGGCTACACCTTC. It encodes CASSLGQSIYGYTF.

This clonotype was detected ten times or more. V and J are TRBV7-2 and TRBJ2-7, with D possibly being TRBD1 (6 bases). Germline V gene lookup returns CDR1 SGHTA and CDR2 FQGNSA. The CDR3 spans 15 residues. Trimming pared 0 bases from V and 2 bases from J, leaving 11 bases between. CDR3 nucleotide sequence: TGTGCCAGCAGCTTAGCCGAAACAGGGCCCTACGAGCAGTACTTC. It yields the protein CASSLAETGPYEQYF.

There are many counts of this clonotype. V usage is TRBV2 and J usage is TRBJ2-2; 10 nucleotides match TRBD2. The CDR3 is made up of 15 amino acids. CDR1 and CDR2 from the germline V gene are SNHLY and FYNNEI. Trimming cost V 6 bases and J 5 bases; bases outside gene matches: 6. The CDR3 here is CASSKAGGPTGELFF. CDR3 bases: TGTGCCAGCAGCAAAGCGGGGGGGCCAACCGGGGAGCTGTTTTTT.

V gene TRBV5-1 combines with J gene TRBJ2-5; TRBD1 matches at 8 bases. The CDR3 is made up of 14 amino acids. Germline CDR1 is SGHRS and CDR2 is YFSETQ. V trimming: 4 bases; J trimming: 2 bases; junction bases outside the gene matches: 4. The CDR3 spells CASSMRTGQETQYF. The CDR3 region has the DNA TGCGCCAGCAGCATGAGGACAGGGCAAGAGACCCAGTACTTC.

The rearrangement uses TRBV9 and TRBJ1-1, with D possibly matching TRBD1 (5 bases). CDR1 and CDR2 (germline): SGDLS, YYNGEE. This CDR3 region has 17 residues. Trimming took off 1 base at V and 1 base at J, with 17 bases between the two ends. CDR3 sequence reads: CASSVHFRVSTNTEAFF. The CDR3 nucleotides are TGTGCCAGCAGCGTACACTTCAGGGTATCGACGAACACTGAAGCTTTCTTT.

The sample holds a few counts of this clonotype. The rearrangement joins TRBV12-3 or TRBV12-4 to TRBJ2-1; 9 nucleotides match TRBD2. The V and J ends lost 5 bases and 0 bases, in that order; junction bases with no gene match: 11. The CDR3 covers 18 residues. CDR3 sequence reads: CASSPHLSTSGSYNEQFF. In DNA form, the CDR3 reads TGTGCCAGCAGTCCCCACTTATCGACTAGCGGCTCCTACAATGAGCAGTTCTTC.

The table lists this clonotype with a few counts. The chain combines TRBV6-1 with TRBJ2-1, with unresolved D. Between the trimmed V and J ends, which lost 10 bases and 5 bases, there was a span of 9 bases. This CDR3 comprises 11 residues. CDR1 MNHNS and CDR2 SASEGT come from the germline V gene. The CDR3 nucleotides read TGTGCCACTCGGACGAACAATGAGCAGTTCTTC. Its protein is CATRTNNEQFF.

J is TRBJ1-6 and V is TRBV28; weak D call: TRBD1 (5 bases). V dropped 4 bases and J dropped 15 bases, with 19 bases sitting between them. The CDR3 is 14 residues long. The germline CDR1 and CDR2 sequences are MDHEN and SYDVKM. The CDR3 nucleotides read TGTGCCAGCAGTTCCACCCCAGTTGGGGACCGCCTCCACTTT. Translated: CASSSTPVGDRLHF.